This is a list of T cell receptor beta chains from one sample in a study of T cell changes during pregnancy in multiple sclerosis. Using immunoSEQ multiplex PCR, the repertoire was profiled, and TCRdb retains in-frame clones only, with some absent. The sample has approximately 70,000 clones, just over 90% seen once. The material was peripheral blood, obtained after pregnancy. These receptors originate from a female donor with multiple sclerosis, enrolled in a pregnancy study. Both conserved end residues are part of each CDR3. The D gene is left open where the match is weak. Size values are once, few and many counts, or a class for expanded clones, and some rows have none.

>TRBJ1-2|-|TRBV5-1|-
TGCGCCAGCAGCGTGACGGACAGCGACTATGGCTACACCTTC
CASSVTDSDYGYTF
>TRBJ1-5|few|TRBV6-4|TRBD1
TGTGCCAGCAGCCCGGGACAGGGAGAACAGCCCCAGCATTTT
CASSPGQGEQPQHF
>TRBJ2-3|-|TRBV4-1|TRBD2
TGCGCCAGCAGCCCGACAACCGGGACTAGCGGCACAGATACGCAGTATTTT
CASSPTTGTSGTDTQYF
>TRBJ2-7|-|TRBV2|-
TGTGCCAGCAGTGCTTCCGTCTCCTACGAGCAGTACTTC
CASSASVSYEQYF
>TRBJ2-7|-|TRBV5-1|TRBD2
TGCGCCAGCAGCTGGGGACTAGCGGGAGGGCCATACGAGCAGTACTTC
CASSWGLAGGPYEQYF
>TRBJ1-5|-|TRBV19|-
TGTGCCAGTAGTATTACACGTGCTCAGCCCCAGCATTTT
CASSITRAQPQHF
>TRBJ1-4|-|TRBV5-4|-
TGTGCCAGCAGCCCAGGGGTCACTAATGAAAAACTGTTTTTT
CASSPGVTNEKLFF
>TRBJ1-2|-|TRBV27|-
TGTGCCAGCCGATCTGGGGGGGCGTGGGGCTACACCTTC
CASRSGGAWGYTF
>TRBJ1-1|-|TRBV5-1|TRBD1
TGCGCCAGCAGCTTGGCTGTGACAGGGCCCACTGAAGCTTTCTTT
CASSLAVTGPTEAFF
>TRBJ1-4|-|TRBV5-1|-
TGCGCCAGCAGCTTGGAAGAGGCAACTAATGAAAAACTGTTTTTT
CASSLEEATNEKLFF
>TRBJ2-5|-|TRBV7-9|-
TGTGCCAGCAGCGTTAACCAAGAGACCCAGTACTTC
CASSVNQETQYF
>TRBJ2-7|-|TRBV19|TRBD2
TGTGCCAGTAGTGCCTGGACTAGCGGGAGGCCGGAGCAGTACTTC
CASSAWTSGRPEQYF
>TRBJ2-1|-|TRBV9|TRBD2
TGTGCCAGCAGCCCCGGACTAGCGGGAGGAGTCCTCAGCTCCTACAATGAGCAGTTCTTC
CASSPGLAGGVLSSYNEQFF
>TRBJ2-7|-|TRBV10-3|TRBD2
TGTGCCATCAGTGTGGTAGCGGGAGAGCAGAACGAGCAGTACTTC
CAISVVAGEQNEQYF
>TRBJ2-5|-|TRBV6-5|-
TGTGCCACCGTCGGGACATCGGGAGAGACCCAGTACTTC
CATVGTSGETQYF
>TRBJ1-1|-|TRBV9|-
TGTGCCAGCAGCGTAGGTAGGGGCAGGAACACTGAAGCTTTCTTT
CASSVGRGRNTEAFF
>TRBJ2-5|-|TRBV19|-
TGTGCCAGTAGTATTAGCCGGAACTACGGGGAGACCCAGTACTTC
CASSISRNYGETQYF
>TRBJ1-2|-|TRBV27|-
TGTGCCAGCAGTTCGACAGGAAATGGCTACACCTTC
CASSSTGNGYTF
>TRBJ2-5|-|TRBV30|-
TGTGCCTGGAGACAGCAAGAGACCCAGTACTTC
CAWRQQETQYF
>TRBJ2-1|-|TRBV27|TRBD1
TGTGCCAGCACTTCGGACAGGGCAAATGAGCAGTTCTTC
CASTSDRANEQFF
>TRBJ2-7|many|TRBV10-2|TRBD2
TGCGCCAGCAGTGCTCTAGCGGGAGACGAGCAGTACTTC
CASSALAGDEQYF
>TRBJ2-5|-|TRBV7-6|TRBD1
TGTGCCAGCAGCATAGACAGGGCGAGGGAGACCCAGTACTTC
CASSIDRARETQYF
>TRBJ2-1|-|TRBV9|TRBD2
TGTGCCAACCGAGTTAGACTAGCGGGAGGTGAGCAGTTCTTC
CANRVRLAGGEQFF
>TRBJ2-1|-|TRBV5-1|-
TGCGCCAGCAGCTCCGAACCTAGCTCCTACAATGAGCAGTTCTTC
CASSSEPSSYNEQFF
>TRBJ2-7|-|TRBV6-1|TRBD2
TGTGCCAGCAGTACCGGGACTAGCTACGAGCAGTACTTC
CASSTGTSYEQYF
>TRBJ2-7|-|TRBV28|TRBD2
TGTGCCAGCAGCCTTACTAGCGGGAGCTACGAGCAGTACTTC
CASSLTSGSYEQYF
>TRBJ2-1|-|TRBV18|TRBD2
TGTGCCAGCTCACCCCAGGGACTAGCTAACAATGAGCAGTTCTTC
CASSPQGLANNEQFF
>TRBJ1-2|-|TRBV5-4|-
TGTGCCAGCAGCGTAGCGGGCTCCTATGGCTACACCTTC
CASSVAGSYGYTF
>TRBJ2-7|-|TRBV19|TRBD2
TGTGCCAGTAGGTGGCGGGGGACTGGGACCTACGAGCAGTACTTC
CASRWRGTGTYEQYF
>TRBJ2-3|-|TRBV7-2|-
TGTGCCAGCACCATTGGAGGTTGGAGCACAGATACGCAGTATTTT
CASTIGGWSTDTQYF
>TRBJ1-2|-|TRBV30|TRBD1
TGTGCCTGGAACACAGGGGAGTCTAATGGCTACACCTTC
CAWNTGESNGYTF
>TRBJ1-2|once|TRBV30|-
TGTGCCTGGAGTGTTAAGGGGTCCTGGTCGGATAGGGGCTACACCTTC
CAWSVKGSWSDRGYTF
>TRBJ2-1|-|TRBV7-9|TRBD2
TGTGCCAGCAGCTTAGATGGACTAGCGACGGGGGGTGAGCAGTTCTTC
CASSLDGLATGGEQFF
>TRBJ2-7|few|TRBV7-5|-
TGTGCCAGAAGCGTCCAGGGTAGCGGGATGTATTACGAGCAGTACTTC
CARSVQGSGMYYEQYF
>TRBJ1-5|-|TRBV6-1|TRBD1
TGTGCCAGCAGTGAAACAGGGGGACAGGGGAATCAGCCCCAGCATTTT
CASSETGGQGNQPQHF
>TRBJ2-1|-|TRBV5-1|TRBD2
TGCGCCAGCAGCTTGGTAGCGGGAGTTAATGAGCAGTTCTTC
CASSLVAGVNEQFF
>TRBJ2-2|-|TRBV28|TRBD2
TGTGTTTCAATAGCGGGAGGCACCGGGGAGCTGTTTTTT
CVSIAGGTGELFF
>TRBJ1-3|-|TRBV7-2|-
TGTGCCAGCAGCTACGACAGCTCTGGAAACACCATATATTTT
CASSYDSSGNTIYF
>TRBJ2-3|-|TRBV9|-
TGTGCCAGCAGCGTATTCTTAGGGCAGGGGCATACAGATACGCAGTATTTT
CASSVFLGQGHTDTQYF
>TRBJ2-1|-|TRBV7-7|TRBD2
TGTGCCAGCAGCATATCAGCGGGAGGCCCCAACAATGAGCAGTTCTTC
CASSISAGGPNNEQFF
>TRBJ2-1|-|TRBV18|TRBD2
TGTGCCAGCTCACCTCAGGGACTAGCCTTGGTCAAGTCGAATGAGCAGTTCTTC
CASSPQGLALVKSNEQFF
>TRBJ2-7|once|TRBV9|TRBD1
TGTGCCAGCAGCGGCCGGGACAGATACTACGAGCAGTACTTC
CASSGRDRYYEQYF
>TRBJ1-2|-|TRBV28|-
TGTGCCAGCAGTCCCCCCTTTGAGGGCTATGGCTACACCTTC
CASSPPFEGYGYTF
>TRBJ1-2|-|TRBV5-6|-
TGTGCCAGCAGCTTGGAACCAGGGCAAGACTATGGCTACACCTTC
CASSLEPGQDYGYTF
>TRBJ2-7|-|TRBV4-2|-
TGTGCCAGCAGGGAAACCGGGACAACCTCCTACGAGCAGTACTTC
CASRETGTTSYEQYF
>TRBJ2-2|few|TRBV6-4|-
TGTGCCAGCAGTGACTCGCGGGACACCGGGGAGCTGTTTTTT
CASSDSRDTGELFF
>TRBJ1-1|-|TRBV4-1|-
TGCGCCAGCAAGCCAAGCATTTCCCTAATGAACACTGAAGCTTTCTTT
CASKPSISLMNTEAFF
>TRBJ2-2|-|TRBV7-2|-
TGTGCCAGCAGCTTATCGCGGAACGGGGAGCTGTTTTTT
CASSLSRNGELFF
>TRBJ1-4|once|TRBV7-2|TRBD1
TGTGCCAGCACCCGGGACAGGGGTACCGAAAAACTGTTTTTT
CASTRDRGTEKLFF
>TRBJ2-7|-|TRBV5-1|TRBD2
TGCGCCAGCAGCTTAGGTGCCGGGGGGAACTACGAGCAGTACTTC
CASSLGAGGNYEQYF
>TRBJ2-5|-|TRBV9|-
TGTGCCAGCAGCGTAGGGCAGGGGTTACAAGAGACCCAGTACTTC
CASSVGQGLQETQYF
>TRBJ2-7|-|TRBV5-6|-
TGTGCCAGCAGCTTGAGGGGTACCTACGAGCAGTACTTC
CASSLRGTYEQYF
>TRBJ2-1|-|TRBV29-1|-
TGCAGCGTTGACAGGTTGTCCTACAATGAGCAGTTCTTC
CSVDRLSYNEQFF
>TRBJ1-2|-|TRBV6-5|TRBD1
TGTGCCAGCAGCAGGACAGGGGTCTATGGCTACACCTTC
CASSRTGVYGYTF
>TRBJ2-3|-|TRBV7-9|-
TGTGCCAGCAGCCCCACGGGGGACACAGATACGCAGTATTTT
CASSPTGDTDTQYF